Only one count was recorded for the clone carrying this T cell receptor beta chain. This entry belongs to a study of cytomegalovirus exposure and HLA in healthy donors. With 60 Vbeta and 13 Jbeta primers, the PCR was carried out. Clones were sequenced by immunoSEQ multiplex PCR, and TCRdb holds only the in-frame ones, with some missing. The sample shows about 200,000 clones, 76% of them seen only once. The source material was PBMCs. This clonotype was sampled from a man aged 18 to 30 in good health and CMV-seronegative.

The chain's CDR3 is CASRYSPGQGARGANVLTF. The CDR3 bases are TGTGCCAGCAGGTACTCTCCGGGACAGGGGGCGCGTGGGGCCAACGTCCTGACTTTC. The genes are TRBV7-2 and TRBJ2-6; 12 bases align to TRBD1. Looked up from germline, CDR1 is SGHTA and CDR2 is FQGNSA. The CDR3 sequence is 19 residues long. J was trimmed by 3 bases and V by 6 bases; bases with no gene match: 12.